The 9 T cell receptor beta chains below come from one sample, sequenced in a study of response to subunit inactivated influenza vaccine. A single record per CDR3 protein comes from TCRdb applying MiXCR to the RT-PCR reads. The sample includes around 540,000 distinct CDR3 sequences, 10% to 15% seen only once; the top ten take about 9.4%. This sample comprised PBMCs from blood, obtained on the day of vaccination. All receptors come from a man aged 45-60 years who received an inactivated influenza vaccine.

The table lists this clonotype with a few counts. The genes are TRBV6-4 and TRBJ2-7; 8 nucleotides agree with TRBD1. Per the germline V gene, CDR1 is MRHNA and CDR2 is SNTAGT. The CDR3 is made up of 15 amino acids. V was pared by 0 bases and J by 3 bases, with 4 bases of the junction left unmatched. Here the CDR3 reads CASSDSAGTGYEQYF. The CDR3, as DNA: TGTGCCAGCAGTGACTCGGCCGGGACAGGCTACGAGCAGTACTTC.

V gene TRBV6-1 combines with J gene TRBJ2-7, with 8 bases aligning to TRBD2. There are 16 residues in the CDR3. Per germline, CDR1 MNHNS and CDR2 SASEGT. Trimming cost V 8 bases and J 6 bases; bases outside gene matches: 18. The CDR3 protein is CASASRSTGLGGEQYF. CDR3 bases: TGTGCCAGCGCCTCCCGATCAACGGGACTAGGCGGCGAGCAGTACTTC.

This clonotype was observed a few times. The CDR3, as DNA: TGTGCCAGCAGTTTAGGGGGGGCCTGGCATGAGCAGTTCTTC. As protein: CASSLGGAWHEQFF. This rearrangement joins TRBV27 to TRBJ2-1; a weak D match, TRBD2 (7 bases). The CDR3 is made up of 14 amino acids. Germline V gene sequence: CDR1 MNHEY, CDR2 SMNVEV (reference sequence). Trimming shortened V by 2 bases and J by 8 bases, and 13 bases separated the two germline ends.

Of note for this clonotype: This may stem from a read error, because a much larger clone lies one nucleotide away. The rearrangement links TRBV27 to TRBJ2-7; D uncertain. CDR3 length: 14 residues. Germline loops: CDR1 MNHEY, CDR2 SMNVEV (reference sequence). Here the CDR3 DNA reads TGTGCCAGCTGTTTAGGTCAATCCACCTACGAGCAGTACTTC. Amino acids: CASCLGQSTYEQYF.

This clonotype came up a few times. This CDR3 reads CASSQVNGYEQYF. CDR3 nucleotide sequence: TGCGCCAGCAGCCAAGTAAACGGCTACGAGCAGTACTTC. The rearrangement uses TRBV4-3 and TRBJ2-7; D is unresolved. Germline CDR1 is LGHNA and CDR2 is YSLEER. The CDR3 has 13 residues. The V end lost 1 base, the J end lost 3 bases, and 7 bases lay between the germline ends.

This clonotype was counted many times. The rearrangement uses TRBV7-2 and TRBJ2-1; D remains unclear. The V gene lost 1 base and the J gene lost 4 bases, with 11 bases spanning the gap. CDR3 length: 15 amino acids. Germline loops: CDR1 SGHTA, CDR2 FQGNSA. In DNA, the CDR3 is TGTGCCAGCAGCTTAGAACACTCGCGGTACAATGAGCAGTTCTTC. The encoded protein is CASSLEHSRYNEQFF.

The V and J genes are TRBV7-1 and TRBJ1-5; D perhaps matches TRBD1 (5 bases). TRBV7-1 is an ORF, with its function uncertain. This CDR3 is built from 13 residues. Between the trimmed V and J ends, which lost 3 bases and 10 bases, there was a span of 13 bases. For the CDR3, the DNA is TGTGCCAGCAGCTCGGGGCTGGGCCATCCCCAGCATTTT. It is translated as CASSSGLGHPQHF.

The V call is TRBV11-3, the J call TRBJ2-1, with 12 positions matching TRBD2. CDR3 length: 22 amino acids. Trimming took 1 base from V and 3 from J; bases not matched to a gene: 19. Germline-derived CDR1 and CDR2 are SGHNT and YENEEA. This CDR3 is CASSLGTWLAGGPSGFYNEQFF. CDR3 sequence (DNA): TGTGCCAGCAGCTTAGGGACTTGGCTAGCGGGAGGGCCGTCTGGATTCTACAATGAGCAGTTCTTC.

The rearrangement joins TRBV4-1 to TRBJ2-6, with a tentative D call TRBD1 (6 bases). This CDR3 region has 17 residues. The V gene lost 1 base and the J gene lost 2 bases, with 12 bases spanning the gap. Germline V lookup: CDR1 MGHRA, CDR2 YSYEKL. The CDR3 DNA sequence: TGCGCCAGCAGCCAAGGGCTCAGGGGCACTGGGGCCAACGTCCTGACTTTC. This translates into CASSQGLRGTGANVLTF.